This T cell receptor (beta chain) comes out of a study of T cell responses to AZD1222 COVID-19 vaccine. Measured with immunoSEQ multiplex PCR; TCRdb has only the in-frame clones, and not every one. The data hold 110,000 to 150,000 clones, with around nine tenths observed a single time. This CDR3 region has 14 residues. V gave up 8 bases and J gave up 4 bases, with 17 bases separating them. Germline-derived CDR1 and CDR2 are MNHEY and SVGAGI. This TCR derives from an adult in good health. V gene TRBV6-5 combines with J gene TRBJ1-2, with D perhaps matching TRBD1 (6 bases). The source was peripheral blood, collected on day 0 of AZD1222 vaccination. CDR3 sequence: CASLAMGGAYGYTF. CDR3 coding DNA: TGTGCCAGCTTGGCCATGGGGGGGGCCTATGGCTACACCTTC.